One and the same sample provided the 23 T cell receptor beta chains below, sequenced in a study of shared clonotypes between healthy human individuals. Naive CD8 cells lacked CD45RO and underwent positive selection for CCR7, leaving out terminally differentiated effector memory CD45RA+ cells. TCRdb's copy holds only in-frame clones and misses some; the assay was immunoSEQ multiplex PCR. The table lists about 2.1 million clones, around 93% of them singletons. The sequenced sample consisted of naive CD8+ T cells from PBMCs. The receptor source for this set is a man aged 18 to 29 in good health. Some clones in this sample may be carry-over from other donors' samples.

This rearrangement joins TRBV19 to TRBJ2-6, with D hard to call. The germline CDR1 and CDR2 sequences are LNHDA and SQIVND (reference sequence). This CDR3 comprises 15 residues. Trimming took off 6 bases at V and 0 bases at J, with 9 bases between the two ends. The CDR3 sequence is CASRVDNSGANVLTF. DNA of the CDR3: TGTGCCAGTAGGGTCGACAACTCTGGGGCCAACGTCCTGACTTTC.

The gene calls are TRBV2 and TRBJ2-2; 8 nucleotides match TRBD1. Looked up from germline, CDR1 is SNHLY and CDR2 is FYNNEI. This CDR3 has 16 residues. V shed 4 bases and J 4 bases; nucleotides not matched to a gene: 8. DNA of the CDR3: TGTGCCAGCAGTGGAGTGGACAGGGAGCGCACCGGGGAGCTGTTTTTT. It specifies CASSGVDRERTGELFF.

V gene TRBV27 combines with J gene TRBJ2-7; 12 nucleotides match TRBD2. The CDR3 is made up of 19 amino acids. Germline trimming cut 2 bases from V and 3 bases from J; bases unmatched to any gene: 14. Germline assignment: CDR1 MNHEY and CDR2 SMNVEV (reference sequence). In DNA, the CDR3 is TGTGCCAGCAGTTTACCTAGACTAGCGGGGGACAAGAACCTCTACGAGCAGTACTTC. This translates into CASSLPRLAGDKNLYEQYF.

The chain has TRBV28 and TRBJ2-1, with D uncertain. Trimming shortened V by 5 bases and J by 9 bases, and 17 bases separated the two germline ends. This CDR3 has 14 amino acids. Germline CDR1 reads MDHEN; CDR2 reads SYDVKM. The CDR3 sequence is CASSPPPSSGEQFF. The CDR3, as DNA: TGTGCCAGCAGTCCCCCCCCAAGCAGTGGTGAGCAGTTCTTC. Looking up the rest from reference TRBV28 and TRBJ2-1 gives the full variable domain: DVKVTQSSRYLVKRTGEKVFLECVQDMDHENMFWYRQDPGLGLRLIYFSYDVKMKEKGDIPEGYSVSREKKERFSLILESASTNQTSMYLCASSPPPSSGEQFFGPGTRLTVL.

The chain links TRBV27 to TRBJ2-1; 10 nucleotides agree with TRBD2. Germline CDR1 is MNHEY and CDR2 is SMNVEV (reference sequence). J was trimmed by 12 bases and V by 2 bases; bases with no gene match: 10. CDR3 length equals 15 residues. In nucleotides, the CDR3 is TGTGCCAGCAGTTTACTAGCGGGAGCTGGGAGTGGGCAGTTCTTC. Translating it yields CASSLLAGAGSGQFF.

The rearrangement links TRBV10-3 to TRBJ2-7, with D possibly matching TRBD1 (5 bases). CDR1 is ENHRY, CDR2 SYGVKD, per germline. CDR3 length equals 12 residues. Trimming took off 3 bases at V and 5 bases at J, with 8 bases between the two ends. The CDR3 reads CAISEQAHEQYF. Written as DNA, the CDR3 is TGTGCCATCAGTGAACAGGCCCACGAGCAGTACTTC.

This clone was picked up one time. The V gene is TRBV7-9, the J gene TRBJ1-3; D unresolved. The CDR3 runs to 16 residues. Germline V gene data show CDR1 as SEHNR and CDR2 as FQNEAQ (reference sequence). V lost 5 bases, J lost 4 bases, and 18 bases lay in between. CDR3 coding DNA: TGTGCCAGCAGCGGTAAGAGCCGGGAGAAAGGAAACACCATATATTTT. This codes for CASSGKSREKGNTIYF.

V and J are TRBV13 and TRBJ2-5; the D is unclear. Per the germline V gene, CDR1 is PRHDT and CDR2 is FYEKMQ (reference sequence). The V end was cut by 0 bases, the J end by 0 bases, with 11 bases between. The CDR3 is 16 amino acids. The CDR3 loop reads CASSLGASANQETQYF. The CDR3 region has the DNA TGTGCCAGCAGCTTAGGCGCGTCGGCTAACCAAGAGACCCAGTACTTC.

CDR3: CSVRPGTGGQSIQYF. The CDR3 DNA reads TGCAGCGTACGTCCGGGGACAGGGGGCCAAAGCATTCAGTACTTC. This chain joins TRBV29-1 and TRBJ2-4; 12 bases line up with TRBD1. Germline values: CDR1 SQVTM, CDR2 ANQGSEA. J gave up 9 bases and V 6 bases, and 12 bases lay outside the gene matches. The CDR3 extends over 15 amino acids.

V gene TRBV7-9 combines with J gene TRBJ2-7, with D unclear. This CDR3 region has 11 residues. Germline CDR1 is SEHNR and CDR2 is FQNEAQ (reference sequence). Trimming stripped 7 bases from V and 6 bases from J, with 10 bases between. CDR3 in amino acids: CASTKSREQYF. In nucleotides, the CDR3 is TGTGCCAGCACAAAGAGCCGCGAGCAGTACTTC.

The chain uses TRBV14 and TRBJ1-2; weak D call: TRBD1 (6 bases). V gave up 0 bases and J gave up 8 bases, with 28 bases separating them. Germline assignment: CDR1 SGHDN and CDR2 FVKESK. The CDR3 length is 19 residues. The CDR3 bases are TGTGCCAGCAGCCAAGAATCTGACAGGACGAACCCCCCATGGCAGGGCTACACCTTC. Amino acid sequence: CASSQESDRTNPPWQGYTF.

V is TRBV7-9 and J is TRBJ2-7; 11 bases are shared with TRBD1. J lost 0 bases, V lost 4 bases, and 14 bases had no gene match. Germline CDR1 SEHNR, CDR2 FQNEAQ (reference sequence). This CDR3 has 19 amino acids. This chain's CDR3 is CASSSSGQGARSLSYEQYF. The CDR3 bases are TGTGCCAGCAGCTCGAGCGGACAGGGGGCGCGTTCCCTCTCCTACGAGCAGTACTTC.

The genes are TRBV7-9 and TRBJ2-7; 8 nucleotides agree with TRBD2. This CDR3 contains 16 residues. Germline V gives CDR1 SEHNR, CDR2 FQNEAQ (reference sequence). V gave up 4 bases and J gave up 5 bases; unmatched junction bases: 13. The CDR3 region has the DNA TGTGCCAGCAGCTCGAGGGGACTAGAGGTTCTCGACGAGCAGTACTTC. Protein product: CASSSRGLEVLDEQYF.

In DNA form, the CDR3 reads TGTGCCAGCAGTCATGGACAGGGGGTCGCCTACGAGCAGTACTTC. It specifies CASSHGQGVAYEQYF. This chain joins TRBV9 and TRBJ2-7; 10 bases match TRBD1. J lost 2 bases, V lost 5 bases, and 7 bases had no gene match. The CDR3 loop spans 15 amino acids. CDR1 is SGDLS and CDR2 is YYNGEE in the germline V gene.

A remark on this clone: This CDR3 is also generated by other DNA sequences in the sample. The V and J genes are TRBV28 and TRBJ2-7, with 9 bases fitting TRBD2. Trimming took 3 bases from V and 2 from J; bases not matched to a gene: 2. This CDR3 comprises 14 residues. From germline, CDR1 is MDHEN and CDR2 SYDVKM. CDR3 DNA: TGTGCCAGCAGTTTCTCTAGCGGGACCTACGAGCAGTACTTC. It specifies CASSFSSGTYEQYF. The whole variable domain, filled in from reference TRBV28 and TRBJ2-7, reads DVKVTQSSRYLVKRTGEKVFLECVQDMDHENMFWYRQDPGLGLRLIYFSYDVKMKEKGDIPEGYSVSREKKERFSLILESASTNQTSMYLCASSFSSGTYEQYFGPGTRLTVT.

The CDR3, as DNA: TGCGCCAGCAGCTTGATTTTAGGGGAGGACTATGGCTACACCTTC. Translating it yields CASSLILGEDYGYTF. The genes are TRBV5-1 and TRBJ1-2, with a possible D match to TRBD1 (5 bases). Trimming took 1 base from V and 3 from J, leaving 13 bases between them. The CDR3 totals 15 residues. CDR1 is SGHRS, CDR2 YFSETQ, per germline.

This chain uses TRBV7-9 with TRBJ2-2; TRBD1 matches 7 bases. The V segment lost 6 bases and the J segment 5 bases; nucleotides outside the gene matches: 6. Germline loops: CDR1 SEHNR, CDR2 FQNEAQ (reference sequence). This CDR3 is built from 14 residues. The CDR3 nucleotides read TGTGCCAGCAGTCATAAGACAGGGACCGGGGAGCTGTTTTTT. Its translation is CASSHKTGTGELFF.

V usage is TRBV28 and J usage is TRBJ2-6; maybe TRBD1 (6 bases). CDR1 is MDHEN and CDR2 is SYDVKM in the germline V gene. Trimming cost V 5 bases and J 2 bases, with 7 bases left between them. The CDR3 sequence is 14 residues long. Here the CDR3 reads CASSAGAGANVLTF. The CDR3 bases are TGTGCCAGCAGTGCAGGGGCTGGGGCCAACGTCCTGACTTTC.

The chain couples TRBV4-1 to TRBJ1-1; D gene uncertain. CDR3 length equals 16 residues. Per germline, CDR1 MGHRA and CDR2 YSYEKL. V lost 0 bases to trimming and J lost 3 bases, with 14 bases between them. The CDR3 spells CASSQESWGRHTEAFF. DNA of the CDR3: TGCGCCAGCAGCCAAGAAAGTTGGGGTAGGCACACTGAAGCTTTCTTT.

In this sample, this clone turned up once. The rearrangement uses TRBV4-2 and TRBJ2-7; 9 nucleotides match TRBD1. With 3 bases clipped from V and 5 bases from J, the junction kept 8 bases outside the gene matches. CDR1 is LGHNA and CDR2 is YNFKEQ in the germline V gene. This CDR3 comprises 15 residues. CDR3 amino acids: CASSHPGTGNDEQYF. DNA for the CDR3: TGTGCCAGCAGCCACCCCGGGACAGGGAACGACGAGCAGTACTTC.

This chain links TRBV6-6 with TRBJ2-2; 9 bases map to TRBD2. The germline CDR1 and CDR2 sequences are MNHNY and SVGAGI (reference sequence). The J segment lost 7 bases and the V segment lost 2 bases, leaving 5 bases of the junction unmatched. The CDR3 loop spans 15 amino acids. The CDR3 DNA is TGTGCCAGCAGTTACGGGGGACTAGCAATCGGGGAGCTGTTTTTT. It is translated as CASSYGGLAIGELFF.

The V and J genes are TRBV12-5 and TRBJ2-3, with D maybe TRBD2 (5 bases). CDR3 size: 14 residues. Trimming pared 5 bases from V and 4 bases from J, leaving 13 bases between. Germline V gives CDR1 LGHNT, CDR2 FRNRAP. The CDR3 reads CASGGSVRPDTQYF. The CDR3 nucleotides read TGTGCTAGTGGTGGGAGCGTCCGGCCAGATACGCAGTATTTT.

The rearrangement joins TRBV5-5 to TRBJ1-2; 10 positions agree with TRBD1. Germline lookup yields CDR1 SGHKS and CDR2 YYEKEE (reference sequence). The CDR3 runs 15 residues. The V and J ends lost 6 bases and 4 bases, in that order; junction bases with no gene match: 9. The CDR3 reads CASNPTGGMGYGYTF. As DNA, the CDR3 is TGTGCCAGCAACCCGACAGGGGGCATGGGCTATGGCTACACCTTC.